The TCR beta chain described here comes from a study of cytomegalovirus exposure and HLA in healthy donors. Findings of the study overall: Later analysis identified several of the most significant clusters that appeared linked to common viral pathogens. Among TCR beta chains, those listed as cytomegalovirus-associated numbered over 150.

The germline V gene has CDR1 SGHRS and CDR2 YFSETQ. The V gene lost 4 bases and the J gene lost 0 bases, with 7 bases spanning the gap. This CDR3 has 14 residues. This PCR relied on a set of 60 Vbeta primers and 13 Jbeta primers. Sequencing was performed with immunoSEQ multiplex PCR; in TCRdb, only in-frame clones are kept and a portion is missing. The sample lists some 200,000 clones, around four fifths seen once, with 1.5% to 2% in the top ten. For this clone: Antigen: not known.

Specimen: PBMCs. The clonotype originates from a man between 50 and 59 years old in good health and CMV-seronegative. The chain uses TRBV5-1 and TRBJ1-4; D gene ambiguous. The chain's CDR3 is CASSETATNEKLFF. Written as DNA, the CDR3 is TGCGCCAGCAGCGAAACAGCAACTAATGAAAAACTGTTTTTT.